This record covers a single T cell receptor beta chain. Method: immunoSEQ multiplex PCR; TCRdb's copy keeps in-frame clones and lacks some. The sample consists of roughly 70,000 clones, around 87% of them appearing once. The data were obtained in a study of blood T cell repertoires in COVID-19. At the level of the study: Material from acute and convalescent COVID-19 was sourced from the United States, Italy and Spain.

The V and J ends lost 2 bases and 11 bases respectively, with 10 bases between them. CDR1 MNHNY and CDR2 SVGAGI come from the germline V gene (reference sequence). The length of the CDR3 is 12 residues. The TCR was taken from a man between 50 and 59 years old with active COVID-19. The sample taken for sequencing was peripheral blood. This chain links TRBV6-6 with TRBJ2-1; no clear D gene. The CDR3 DNA follows: TGTGCCAGCAGTTACGGGTTACAGCAGCAGTTCTTC. This codes for CASSYGLQQQFF.